The rows below give T cell receptor beta chains drawn from one sample of a study of blood T cell repertoires in COVID-19. Produced via immunoSEQ multiplex PCR; TCRdb's table is partial and in-frame only. The table includes just over 300,000 clones, 90% detected once. Sequencing was performed on PBMCs or T cells enriched from blood (not recorded which). Source of these receptors: a woman between 18 and 30 years old with acute COVID-19. Each CDR3 is given with its conserved first and last residue. The D gene is left open where the match is weak. The size entry is marked missing in some rows and otherwise reads once, few, many or a size class.

>-|TRBJ2-5|-|TRBV3-1/TRBV3-2
CASSQGGGAGPPNF
TGTGCCAGCAGCCAAGGGGGTGGGGCGGGACCCCCAAACTTC
>TRBD1|TRBJ1-6|-|TRBV5-1
CASSLDRGNSPLHF
TGCGCCAGCAGCTTGGACAGGGGAAATTCACCCCTCCACTTT
>-|TRBJ1-1|-|TRBV19
CASRWGRTNTEAFF
TGTGCCAGTAGATGGGGCAGGACGAACACTGAAGCTTTCTTT
>TRBD1|TRBJ1-2|few|TRBV9
CASSVGQGGYGYTF
TGTGCCAGCAGCGTAGGACAGGGAGGCTATGGCTACACCTTC
>-|TRBJ1-1|-|TRBV15
CATSRGGRTTEAFF
TGTGCCACCAGCAGGGGAGGGAGGACCACTGAAGCTTTCTTT
>TRBD1|TRBJ1-1|few|TRBV28
CASRQGLEAFF
TGTGCCAGCAGACAGGGGCTGGAAGCTTTCTTT
>-|TRBJ2-3|-|TRBV7-3
CASSLTTLLSTDTQYF
TGTGCCAGCAGCTTAACTACGCTCCTAAGCACAGATACGCAGTATTTT
>-|TRBJ1-2|-|TRBV7-9
CASSLGQGIGYTF
TGTGCCAGCAGCTTAGGTCAGGGGATCGGCTACACCTTC
>-|TRBJ2-7|-|TRBV4-2
CASSQEGSQGGHYEQYF
TGTGCCAGCAGCCAAGAGGGATCGCAGGGTGGTCACTACGAGCAGTACTTC
>TRBD2|TRBJ2-7|-|TRBV5-1
CASRPEPGLATEQYF
TGCGCCAGCAGGCCAGAACCGGGACTAGCGACCGAGCAGTACTTC
>TRBD1|TRBJ1-2|-|TRBV9
CASSVGTGGLYGYTF
TGTGCCAGCAGCGTAGGGACAGGGGGCCTCTATGGCTACACCTTC
>TRBD2|TRBJ2-1|few|TRBV3-1/TRBV3-2
CASSQLAGSDEQFF
TGTGCCAGCAGCCAACTAGCGGGAAGCGATGAGCAGTTCTTC
>TRBD2|TRBJ2-7|-|TRBV27
CASSTGTSVIYEQYF
TGTGCCAGCAGTACAGGGACTAGCGTTATTTACGAGCAGTACTTC
>-|TRBJ1-3|-|TRBV19
CASSMEFTAGNTIYF
TGTGCCAGTAGTATGGAGTTTACGGCTGGAAACACCATATATTTT
>TRBD2|TRBJ2-1|once|TRBV6-5
CASKRWTSLGNEQFF
TGTGCCAGCAAAAGATGGACTAGCCTAGGCAATGAGCAGTTCTTC
>-|TRBJ2-2|-|TRBV5-8
CASSLLRQVTGELFF
TGTGCCAGCAGCTTGCTACGGCAGGTCACCGGGGAGCTGTTTTTT
>TRBD2|TRBJ2-6|-|TRBV7-9
CASSLGLAGLSGANVLTF
TGTGCCAGCAGCTTGGGACTAGCGGGCCTCTCTGGGGCCAACGTCCTGACTTTC
>-|TRBJ1-4|-|TRBV15
CATRSSGEEKLFF
TGTGCCACCCGAAGTAGCGGTGAGGAAAAACTGTTTTTT
>-|TRBJ2-1|-|TRBV10-3
CAISSGTGNEQFF
TGTGCCATCAGTTCCGGGACTGGGAATGAGCAGTTCTTC
>-|TRBJ2-3|-|TRBV11-3
CASSSPRSHQGTDTQYF
TGTGCCAGCAGCTCACCCCGTTCCCATCAGGGCACAGATACGCAGTATTTT
>TRBD1|TRBJ2-7|-|TRBV11-2
CASSLTGTGYYEQYF
TGTGCCAGCAGCTTAACCGGGACAGGATATTACGAGCAGTACTTC
>TRBD1|TRBJ1-5|-|TRBV29-1
CSVKTGNQPQHF
TGCAGCGTTAAGACAGGGAATCAGCCCCAGCATTTT
>-|TRBJ1-4|-|TRBV25-1
CASSAGKDSTNEKLFF
TGTGCCAGCAGTGCAGGAAAGGATTCAACTAATGAAAAACTGTTTTTT
>TRBD1|TRBJ1-5|-|TRBV10-2
CASSEYSGTGAVNQPQHF
TGCGCCAGCAGTGAATATTCCGGGACAGGGGCCGTCAATCAGCCCCAGCATTTT
>-|TRBJ1-5|once|TRBV19
CASSITRGGNQPQHF
TGTGCCAGTAGTATAACAAGAGGAGGCAATCAGCCCCAGCATTTT
>TRBD1|TRBJ2-7|-|TRBV28
CASSAPGQTYEQYF
TGTGCCAGCAGTGCCCCGGGACAGACCTACGAGCAGTACTTC
>TRBD1|TRBJ1-6|-|TRBV6-5
CASSYRQGNNSPLHF
TGTGCCAGCAGTTACAGACAGGGGAATAATTCACCCCTCCACTTT
>-|TRBJ1-4|-|TRBV4-2
CASSRLTGRTNEKLFF
TGTGCCAGCAGCCGGCTAACAGGGCGAACTAATGAAAAACTGTTTTTT
>TRBD2|TRBJ2-1|-|TRBV28
CASSLLSGRAGGEQFF
TGTGCCAGCAGTTTACTTAGCGGGAGGGCCGGAGGTGAGCAGTTCTTC
>-|TRBJ1-1|-|TRBV5-1
CASSLSGTEAFF
TGCGCCAGCAGCTTGTCAGGGACTGAAGCTTTCTTT
>TRBD1|TRBJ1-2|-|TRBV9
CASSDMRTGRANYGYTF
TGTGCCAGCAGCGACATGCGGACAGGCCGAGCTAACTATGGCTACACCTTC
>-|TRBJ1-5|-|TRBV19
CASSMLTALNQPQHF
TGTGCCAGTAGTATGTTGACAGCGTTGAATCAGCCCCAGCATTTT
>TRBD2|TRBJ2-2|-|TRBV2
CASRSGKGVGELFF
TGTGCCAGCCGTAGCGGGAAAGGGGTCGGGGAGCTGTTTTTT
>TRBD1|TRBJ2-5|-|TRBV28
CASSSRRQGNQETQYF
TGTGCCAGCAGTTCCAGACGACAGGGGAACCAAGAGACCCAGTACTTC
>TRBD2|TRBJ2-7|-|TRBV19
CASSIRSGSPLDEQYF
TGTGCCAGTAGTATCCGTAGCGGGAGCCCCCTAGACGAGCAGTACTTC
>-|TRBJ2-2|-|TRBV7-3
CASSPSTSLLTGELFF
TGTGCCAGCAGCCCGTCGACATCCCTGTTAACCGGGGAGCTGTTTTTT
>-|TRBJ1-2|-|TRBV7-9
CASSNPGEGDYGYTF
TGTGCCAGCAGCAACCCAGGCGAAGGGGACTATGGCTACACCTTC
>TRBD2|TRBJ2-1|-|TRBV11-3
CASSLTPGLAVLNEQFF
TGTGCCAGCAGCCTTACCCCGGGACTAGCGGTCCTTAATGAGCAGTTCTTC
>TRBD2|TRBJ2-3|once|TRBV27
CASSYRGGREGTDTQYF
TGTGCCAGCAGTTACCGTGGGGGGCGGGAGGGAACAGATACGCAGTATTTT
>TRBD2|TRBJ2-3|-|TRBV2
CASTGRAIHRTDTQYF
TGTGCCAGCACAGGGAGGGCGATTCATCGCACAGATACGCAGTATTTT
>TRBD1|TRBJ1-2|-|TRBV27
CASSFWQGATGYTF
TGTGCCAGCAGTTTCTGGCAGGGGGCGACCGGCTACACCTTC
>TRBD1|TRBJ2-7|-|TRBV3-1/TRBV3-2
CASSQDLGDRGEQYF
TGTGCCAGCAGCCAAGATCTAGGGGACAGAGGCGAGCAGTACTTC
>-|TRBJ2-7|-|TRBV1
CTSSLRLLSYEQYF
TGCACCAGCAGTCTTCGACTATTATCCTACGAGCAGTACTTC
>TRBD2|TRBJ2-3|-|TRBV27
CASSSVSGMGTDTQYF
TGTGCCAGCAGTTCCGTGAGCGGGATGGGGACAGATACGCAGTATTTT
>-|TRBJ1-5|-|TRBV27
CASSSTPSGYQPQHF
TGTGCCAGCAGTTCGACCCCCTCGGGTTATCAGCCCCAGCATTTT
>-|TRBJ2-5|once|TRBV21-1
CASRGTGLAGGPGETQYF
TGTGCCAGCAGGGGAACAGGACTAGCGGGAGGGCCGGGAGAGACCCAGTACTTC